The sequence of this TCR beta chain was determined in a study of tumor-infiltrating lymphocytes in primary liver carcinoma. About the research overall: Surgical resection served as treatment for the primary liver carcinoma of these patients.

CDR3 length: 14 residues. Germline CDR1 reads SGHAT; CDR2 reads FQNNGV. Study results and caveats: Top-250-clone fractions were significantly higher in tumors than in blood (p = 0.039). Less overlap was seen in tumor-adjacent and tumor-blood pairs than in tumor region pairs.

A note on this clonotype: Its antigen is not identified. At one end, the junction sequence differs from germline, possibly due to a read error.

The authors made TCR beta cDNA from 400 to 550 ng total RNA with a constant-region primer. Construction of TCR beta libraries relied on three successive nested multiplex PCR rounds employing slightly modified ARM-PCR. Primers for the first two PCR rounds were TRBV1-TRBV30 forward primers and a C-beta reverse primer (around 11 cycles per round). TCRdb re-called the multiplex PCR reads through MiXCR, storing one row per CDR3 protein. The profile shows about 210,000 distinct CDR3 sequences, less than 75% of them singletons. For blood RNA, unsorted whole blood served as the source, and germline DNA was extracted too.

The chain is built from TRBV11-2 and TRBJ2-2; D possibly corresponds to TRBD1 (6 bases). The receptor was derived from a woman in her fifties or sixties with primary liver carcinoma and hepatitis B virus infection. The sequencing input was peripheral blood. The CDR3 is CASTGQQNTGELFF. In DNA, the CDR3 is TGTGCCAGTACAGGACAGCAGAACACCGGTGAGCTGTTTTTC.